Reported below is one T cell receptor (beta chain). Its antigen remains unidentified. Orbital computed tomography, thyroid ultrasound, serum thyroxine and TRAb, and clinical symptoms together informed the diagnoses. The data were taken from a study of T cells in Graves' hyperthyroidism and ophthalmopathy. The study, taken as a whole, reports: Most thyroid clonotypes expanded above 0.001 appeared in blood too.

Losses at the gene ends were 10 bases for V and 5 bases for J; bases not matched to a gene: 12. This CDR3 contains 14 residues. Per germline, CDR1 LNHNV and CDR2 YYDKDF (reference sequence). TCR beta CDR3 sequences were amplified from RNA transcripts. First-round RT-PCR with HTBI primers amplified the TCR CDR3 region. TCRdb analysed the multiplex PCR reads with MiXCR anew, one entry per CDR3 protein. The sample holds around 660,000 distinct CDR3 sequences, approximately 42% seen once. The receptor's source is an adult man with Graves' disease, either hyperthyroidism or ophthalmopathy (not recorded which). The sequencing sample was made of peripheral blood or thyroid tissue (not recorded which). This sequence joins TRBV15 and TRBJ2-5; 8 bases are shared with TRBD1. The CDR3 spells CASRETGVVETQYF. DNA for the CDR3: TGTGCCAGCAGGGAGACAGGGGTGGTGGAGACCCAGTACTTC.